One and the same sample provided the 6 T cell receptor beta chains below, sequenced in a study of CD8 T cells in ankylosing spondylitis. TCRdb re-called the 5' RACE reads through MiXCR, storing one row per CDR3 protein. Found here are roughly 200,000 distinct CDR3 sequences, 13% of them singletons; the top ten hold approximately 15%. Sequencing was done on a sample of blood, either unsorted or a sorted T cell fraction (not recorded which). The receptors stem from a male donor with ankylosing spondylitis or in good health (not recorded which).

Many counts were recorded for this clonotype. CDR3 coding DNA: TGTGCCAGCAGCCCTGGGGGGGCGGCAGATACGCAGTATTTT. Translation: CASSPGGAADTQYF. The chain carries TRBV12-3 or TRBV12-4 and TRBJ2-3, with D perhaps TRBD2 (7 bases). The V end lost 6 bases, the J end lost 4 bases, and 14 bases lay between the germline ends. The CDR3 has 14 amino acids.

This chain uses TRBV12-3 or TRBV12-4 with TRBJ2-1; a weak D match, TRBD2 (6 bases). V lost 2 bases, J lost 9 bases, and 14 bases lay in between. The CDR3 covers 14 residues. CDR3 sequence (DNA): TGTGCCAGCAGTTTAAGGGAGGTGAGGATTGAGCAGTTCTTC. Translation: CASSLREVRIEQFF.

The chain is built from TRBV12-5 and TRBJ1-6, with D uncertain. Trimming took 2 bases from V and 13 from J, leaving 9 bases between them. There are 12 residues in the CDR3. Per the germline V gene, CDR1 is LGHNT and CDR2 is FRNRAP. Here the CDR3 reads CASGLPPRPLHF. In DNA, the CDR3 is TGTGCTAGTGGTTTGCCCCCCCGGCCCCTCCACTTT.

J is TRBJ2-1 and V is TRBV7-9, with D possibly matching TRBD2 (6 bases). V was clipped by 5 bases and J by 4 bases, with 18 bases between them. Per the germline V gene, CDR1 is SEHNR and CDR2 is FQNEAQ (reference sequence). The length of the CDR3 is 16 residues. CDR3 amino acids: CASSPHQVAEYNEQFF. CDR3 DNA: TGTGCCAGCAGCCCCCATCAGGTAGCGGAGTACAATGAGCAGTTCTTC.

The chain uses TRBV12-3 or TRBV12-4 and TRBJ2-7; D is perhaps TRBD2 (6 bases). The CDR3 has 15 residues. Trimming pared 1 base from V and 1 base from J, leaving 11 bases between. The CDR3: CASSLGAGRSYEQYF. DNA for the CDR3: TGTGCCAGCAGTTTAGGGGCAGGGAGGTCCTACGAGCAGTACTTC.

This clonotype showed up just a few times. CDR3 sequence: CASSLGGVVDEQFF. CDR3 bases: TGTGCCAGCAGTTTAGGTGGGGTTGTGGATGAGCAGTTCTTC. The chain recombines TRBV27 with TRBJ2-1; D ambiguous. This CDR3 contains 14 residues. The germline V gene encodes CDR1 MNHEY and CDR2 SMNVEV (reference sequence). The V gene lost 2 bases and the J gene lost 8 bases, with 13 bases spanning the gap.